The 25 T cell receptor beta chains in this list originate from one sample, sequenced in a study of T cells in Graves' hyperthyroidism and ophthalmopathy. The TCR beta CDR3 regions underwent amplification using RNA transcripts as the source. A set of HTBI primers served as the primers for a first-round RT-PCR of the TCR CDR3. TCRdb redid the calling of the multiplex PCR reads with MiXCR, one entry per CDR3 protein. This sample has about 640,000 distinct CDR3 sequences; less than 25% occur once, and the top ten carry more than 30%. The sequenced sample was blood. The receptors were gathered from a man aged 25-45 years with Graves' ophthalmopathy.

The chain is built from TRBV5-6 and TRBJ2-1; D perhaps matches TRBD2 (6 bases). CDR1 and CDR2 from the germline V gene are SGHDT and YYEEEE. This CDR3 is built from 13 residues. Trimming removed 3 bases at V and 7 bases at J, with 11 bases between. This CDR3 is CASSWGAGNEQFF. CDR3 DNA: TGTGCCAGCAGCTGGGGTGCGGGGAATGAGCAGTTCTTC.

This clonotype was seen only a few times. The chain has TRBV5-6 and TRBJ2-5; TRBD2 agrees at 8 bases. The length of the CDR3 is 15 residues. J gave up 2 bases and V 4 bases, and 7 bases lay outside the gene matches. CDR1 is SGHDT, CDR2 YYEEEE, per germline. The CDR3 protein is CASSPGRGWQETQYF. The CDR3 coding sequence is TGTGCCAGCAGCCCCGGGAGGGGGTGGCAAGAGACCCAGTACTTC. The full variable domain, in which reference TRBV5-6 and TRBJ2-5 provide the parts outside the CDR3, is DAGVTQSPTHLIKTRGQQVTLRCSPKSGHDTVSWYQQALGQGPQFIFQYYEEEERQRGNFPDRFSGHQFPNYSSELNVNALLLGDSALYLCASSPGRGWQETQYFGPGTRLLVL.

This clonotype was observed many times. The V call is TRBV11-1, the J call TRBJ1-1; 9 bases map to TRBD1. The CDR3 totals 14 residues. The germline gives CDR1 SGHAT, CDR2 FQDESV (reference sequence). Losses at the gene ends were 5 bases for V and 5 bases for J; bases not matched to a gene: 6. CDR3 protein: CASSKQGAVTEAFF. The CDR3 DNA sequence: TGTGCCAGCAGCAAACAGGGGGCAGTGACTGAAGCTTTCTTT. Full variable domain (remainder filled in from reference TRBV11-1 and TRBJ1-1): EAEVAQSPRYKITEKSQAVAFWCDPISGHATLYWYRQILGQGPELLVQFQDESVVDDSQLPKDRFSAERLKGVDSTLKIQPAELGDSAMYLCASSKQGAVTEAFFGQGTRLTVV.

The V and J genes are TRBV7-2 and TRBJ2-7; D is unresolved. Trimming removed 5 bases from V and 2 bases from J, with 10 bases in between. CDR1 SGHTA and CDR2 FQGNSA come from the germline V gene. CDR3 length: 13 amino acids. The CDR3 DNA reads as TGTGCCAGCAGCCGACGGAACGCCTACGAGCAGTACTTC. Encoded protein: CASSRRNAYEQYF.

J is TRBJ2-7 and V is TRBV6-1, with D possibly TRBD2 on 5 matching bases. Per the germline V gene, CDR1 is MNHNS and CDR2 is SASEGT. This CDR3 spans 13 amino acids. V lost 6 bases to trimming and J lost 2 bases, with 11 bases between them. In DNA, the CDR3 is TGTGCCAGCAGACAACTAGGAACCTACGAGCAGTACTTC. Encoded protein: CASRQLGTYEQYF.

The V gene is TRBV5-1, the J gene TRBJ2-2; D remains ambiguous. V lost 5 bases and J 4 bases, leaving 12 bases between the germline ends. This CDR3 has 14 amino acids. Germline CDR1 reads SGHRS; CDR2 reads YFSETQ. CDR3 DNA sequence: TGCGCCAGCAGTGGAATCTCCAGCACCGGGGAGCTGTTTTTT. As protein: CASSGISSTGELFF. Looking up the rest from reference TRBV5-1 and TRBJ2-2 gives the full variable domain: KAGVTQTPRYLIKTRGQQVTLSCSPISGHRSVSWYQQTPGQGLQFLFEYFSETQRNKGNFPGRFSGRQFSNSRSEMNVSTLELGDSALYLCASSGISSTGELFFGEGSRLTVL.

This clonotype has at least ten counts. The chain uses TRBV11-2 and TRBJ2-1; D possibly corresponds to TRBD2 (5 bases). V dropped 0 bases and J dropped 9 bases, with 12 bases sitting between them. The CDR3 length is 14 residues. Germline CDR1 reads SGHAT; CDR2 reads FQNNGV. The CDR3 loop reads CASSLDGLAGEQFF. As DNA, the CDR3 is TGTGCCAGCAGCTTAGATGGCCTAGCTGGTGAGCAGTTCTTC.

In regard to this clonotype: No conserved phenylalanine or tryptophan is present at the end of the CDR3, so a read error is the likely explanation. J is TRBJ2-2 and V is TRBV20-1, with a possible D match to TRBD2 (6 bases). The CDR3 is 15 residues long. The germline V and J ends were trimmed by 0 bases and 1 base, with 9 bases remaining between them. The germline V gene encodes CDR1 DFQATT and CDR2 SNEGSKA (reference sequence). The CDR3 DNA reads TGCAGTGCTAGAGATGCCGGGGGGAACACCGGGGAGCTGTTTCTT. It encodes CSARDAGGNTGELFL.

At least ten counts were recorded for this clonotype. The rearrangement uses TRBV3-1 and TRBJ2-5, with 8 nucleotides matching TRBD2. V gave up 4 bases and J gave up 5 bases; unmatched junction bases: 12. CDR1 and CDR2 (germline): LGHDT, YNNKEL (reference sequence). The CDR3 loop spans 16 amino acids. CDR3 loop: CASSLGASGRGETQYF. The CDR3 coding sequence is TGTGCCAGCAGCCTCGGGGCTTCCGGGAGGGGCGAGACCCAGTACTTC.

This clonotype was found a few times. V is TRBV6-2 or TRBV6-3 and J is TRBJ2-1; 15 nucleotides match TRBD2. In germline, CDR1 is MNHEY, CDR2 SVGEGT. Losses at the gene ends were 2 bases for V and 8 bases for J; bases not matched to a gene: 7. CDR3 length: 17 residues. The CDR3 DNA sequence: TGTGCCAGCAGTTACGGTGGGACTAGCGGGAGGTTGTATGAGCAGTTCTTC. It yields the protein CASSYGGTSGRLYEQFF.

This clonotype has a count of ten or more. The chain carries TRBV28 and TRBJ2-5, with unresolved D. This CDR3 spans 14 amino acids. CDR1 and CDR2 from the germline V gene are MDHEN and SYDVKM. V was pared by 5 bases and J by 5 bases, with 15 bases between. CDR3 region: CASSPDREVETQYF. As DNA, the CDR3 is TGTGCCAGCAGTCCGGACCGAGAAGTGGAGACCCAGTACTTC.

This clonotype was observed a few times. The chain joins TRBV30 to TRBJ2-5, with D maybe TRBD1 (5 bases). The CDR3 contains 14 residues. V was trimmed by 3 bases and J by 1 base, leaving 12 bases between them. CDR1 and CDR2 from the germline V gene are GTSNPN and SVGIG (reference sequence). The CDR3 is CAWRPDRFQETQYF. CDR3 bases: TGTGCCTGGAGACCTGACAGATTCCAAGAGACCCAGTACTTC.

In this sample, this clonotype turned up many times. The chain joins TRBV2 to TRBJ2-7; D is unclear. The CDR3 is 14 amino acids. V lost 6 bases, J lost 2 bases, and 14 bases lay in between. Per the germline V gene, CDR1 is SNHLY and CDR2 is FYNNEI. The chain's CDR3 is CASRAIMTAYEQYF. CDR3 DNA: TGTGCCAGCAGGGCGATTATGACCGCCTACGAGCAGTACTTC.

The V and J genes are TRBV4-3 and TRBJ2-1; D unresolved. Trimming cost V 0 bases and J 4 bases, with 10 bases left between them. CDR3 size: 15 residues. Germline loops: CDR1 LGHNA, CDR2 YSLEER. CDR3 region: CASSQDRSVYNEQFF. In nucleotides, the CDR3 is TGCGCCAGCAGCCAAGATAGGTCAGTTTACAATGAGCAGTTCTTC.

This clonotype was seen a single time. This chain links TRBV28 with TRBJ2-7, with 7 bases identical to TRBD1. This CDR3 has 14 amino acids. Trimming removed 6 bases from V and 2 bases from J; junction bases left unmatched: 7. The V gene's germline CDR1 is MDHEN and CDR2 SYDVKM. The CDR3 here is CASRPGQTPYEQYF. DNA for the CDR3: TGTGCCAGCAGGCCGGGACAGACCCCCTACGAGCAGTACTTC.

This clonotype was seen a handful of times. The chain links TRBV7-9 to TRBJ1-2; the D is unclear. This CDR3 contains 11 residues. Trimming shortened V by 7 bases and J by 9 bases, and 12 bases separated the two germline ends. Germline-derived CDR1 and CDR2 are SEHNR and FQNEAQ (reference sequence). The DNA of the CDR3 is TGTGCCAGCAACCCCTTGGAGAGCTACACCTTC. Translated: CASNPLESYTF.

This clonotype was seen many times. J is TRBJ1-5 and V is TRBV27, with D possibly being TRBD1 (6 bases). V was trimmed by 3 bases and J by 1 base, leaving 13 bases between them. The CDR3 loop spans 16 amino acids. Per germline, CDR1 MNHEY and CDR2 SMNVEV (reference sequence). The CDR3 loop reads CASSFNRAGSNQPQHF. The CDR3 region has the DNA TGTGCCAGCAGTTTTAACAGGGCTGGGAGCAATCAGCCCCAGCATTTT.

This clonotype was seen ten or more times. The chain employs TRBV30 and TRBJ2-7; D is uncertain. Trimming left V 0 bases short and J 3 bases short, with 9 bases between. Germline CDR1 is GTSNPN and CDR2 is SVGIG (reference sequence). The length of the CDR3 is 13 residues. In nucleotides, the CDR3 is TGTGCCTGGAGTGTACCCCCCCGCTACGAGCAGTACTTC. It specifies CAWSVPPRYEQYF.

In its sample, this clonotype was seen a few times. The chain carries TRBV12-3 or TRBV12-4 and TRBJ1-3; D is uncertain. The V end lost 7 bases, the J end lost 5 bases, and 6 bases lay between the germline ends. The CDR3 sequence is 11 residues long. The CDR3 protein is CASTLRNTIYF. The CDR3, as DNA: TGTGCCAGCACCCTTAGAAACACCATATATTTT.

This clonotype appeared a few times. This chain connects TRBV5-1 to TRBJ2-7; TRBD1 matches at 8 bases. V shed 4 bases and J 2 bases; nucleotides not matched to a gene: 8. There are 15 residues in the CDR3. Germline assignment: CDR1 SGHRS and CDR2 YFSETQ. CDR3 in DNA: TGCGCCAGCAGCGACAGACAGGGGAGTACCTACGAGCAGTACTTC. Protein product: CASSDRQGSTYEQYF.

This clonotype occurred many times. The chain joins TRBV27 to TRBJ2-7; 11 bases are a match to TRBD1. V trimming: 5 bases; J trimming: 6 bases; junction bases outside the gene matches: 6. This CDR3 contains 14 residues. Germline V lookup: CDR1 MNHEY, CDR2 SMNVEV (reference sequence). CDR3 bases: TGTGCCAGCAGTATGGACAGGGGGCGTTTCGAGCAGTACTTC. Translation gives CASSMDRGRFEQYF.

The rearrangement links TRBV5-1 to TRBJ2-1, with TRBD2 matching over 10 bases. V was pared by 2 bases and J by 6 bases, with 5 bases of the junction left unmatched. Germline CDR1 SGHRS, CDR2 YFSETQ. The CDR3 has 15 residues. CDR3 protein: CASSLLAGTSNEQFF. CDR3 DNA: TGCGCCAGCAGCTTACTAGCGGGAACGAGCAATGAGCAGTTCTTC.

The chain has TRBV20-1 and TRBJ1-4; TRBD1 matches at 7 bases. This CDR3 is built from 12 residues. Germline V CDR1 and CDR2: DFQATT, SNEGSKA (reference sequence). J gave up 6 bases and V 6 bases, and 4 bases lay outside the gene matches. Here the CDR3 DNA reads TGCAGTGCGACAGGGAGGGATGAAAAACTGTTTTTT. It specifies CSATGRDEKLFF.

There are many counts of this clonotype. The chain carries TRBV5-1 and TRBJ1-4; D is uncertain. The CDR3 runs to 16 residues. The V gene lost 0 bases and the J gene lost 0 bases, with 9 bases spanning the gap. CDR1 and CDR2 from the germline V gene are SGHRS and YFSETQ. The CDR3 sequence: CASSLGRITTNEKLFF. The DNA of the CDR3 is TGCGCCAGCAGCTTGGGTCGGATTACAACTAATGAAAAACTGTTTTTT.

This clonotype was detected only a few times. The gene calls are TRBV3-1 and TRBJ1-5; D perhaps matches TRBD1 (5 bases). V lost 5 bases and J 0 bases, leaving 11 bases between the germline ends. This CDR3 has 15 amino acids. Germline V gene lookup returns CDR1 LGHDT and CDR2 YNNKEL (reference sequence). CDR3 loop: CASSIRQYSNQPQHF. CDR3 in DNA: TGTGCCAGCAGCATCCGACAGTATAGCAATCAGCCCCAGCATTTT.